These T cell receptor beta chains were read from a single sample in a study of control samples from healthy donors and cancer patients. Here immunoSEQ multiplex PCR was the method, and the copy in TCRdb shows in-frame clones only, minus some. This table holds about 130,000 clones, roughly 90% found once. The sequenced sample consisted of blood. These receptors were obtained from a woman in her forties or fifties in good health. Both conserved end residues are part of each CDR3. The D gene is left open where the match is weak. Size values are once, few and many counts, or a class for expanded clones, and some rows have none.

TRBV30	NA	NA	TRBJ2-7	TGTGCCTGGAGTGTACGACAGACCGGGTCCGAGCAGTACTTC	CAWSVRQTGSEQYF
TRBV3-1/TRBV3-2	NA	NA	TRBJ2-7	TGTGCCAGCAGCCAAGATGCGGTCTTTTCCTACGAGCAGTACTTC	CASSQDAVFSYEQYF
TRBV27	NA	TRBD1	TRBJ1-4	TGTGCCAGCAGTTTACATACAGGGGGGGTGAATGAAAAACTGTTTTTT	CASSLHTGGVNEKLFF
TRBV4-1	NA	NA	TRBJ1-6	TGCGCCAGCAGCCAAGATCTCTTCGGGTTAAGCTCCTATAATTCACCCCTCCACTTT	CASSQDLFGLSSYNSPLHF
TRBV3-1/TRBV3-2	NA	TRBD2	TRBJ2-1	TGTGCCAGCAGCCGTGCGGGGGGATCTTCATACAATGAGCAGTTCTTC	CASSRAGGSSYNEQFF
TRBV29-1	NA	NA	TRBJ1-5	TGCAGCGTTGAAGATTCCGGTAGCAATCAGCCCCAGCATTTT	CSVEDSGSNQPQHF
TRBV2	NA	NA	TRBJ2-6	TGTGCCAGCAAAACCCAAGGGGGTCGCTCTGGGGCCAACGTCCTGACTTTC	CASKTQGGRSGANVLTF
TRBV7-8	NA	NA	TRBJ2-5	TGTGCCAGCAGCTTAGTGGGGACCCTCTACCAAGAGACCCAGTACTTC	CASSLVGTLYQETQYF
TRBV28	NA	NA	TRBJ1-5	TGTGCCAGCAGTTTAGAACAGGGCAGCAATCAGCCCCAGCATTTT	CASSLEQGSNQPQHF
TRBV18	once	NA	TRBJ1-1	TGTGCCAGCTCACCAAATCGTATGGGCGGAGGGGCATTGCGCGCTGAAGCTTTCTTT	CASSPNRMGGGALRAEAFF
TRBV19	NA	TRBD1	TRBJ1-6	TGTGCCAGTAGTATTTCCGGGACAGGGATGCGCCCCTATAATTCACCCCTCCACTTT	CASSISGTGMRPYNSPLHF
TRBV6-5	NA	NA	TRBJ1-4	TGTGCCAGCAGTTACTCGAGACACCGGGCTAATGAAAAACTGTTTTTT	CASSYSRHRANEKLFF
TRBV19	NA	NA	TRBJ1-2	TGTGCCAGTAGCCCCGTGGGATCGGGGGGGCAAGGCTACACCTTC	CASSPVGSGGQGYTF
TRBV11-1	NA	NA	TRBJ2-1	TGTGCCAGCAGCTTAGCGGGGGTTGTTATTATGAGGGACAATGAGCAGTTCTTC	CASSLAGVVIMRDNEQFF
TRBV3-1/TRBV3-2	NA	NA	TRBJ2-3	TGTGCCAGCAGCGGCAAGTTACTTTTCTTGGATACGCAGTATTTT	CASSGKLLFLDTQYF
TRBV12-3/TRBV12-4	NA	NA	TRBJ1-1	TGTGCCAGCAGTATAGACCTGAACACTGAAGCTTTCTTT	CASSIDLNTEAFF
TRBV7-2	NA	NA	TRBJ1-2	TGTGCCAGCAGCTTGATCGGGGGACGGGGTGGCTACACCTTC	CASSLIGGRGGYTF
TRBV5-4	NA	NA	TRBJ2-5	TGTGCCAGCAGCCAAACCAGGGTCCAGGAGACCCAGTACTTC	CASSQTRVQETQYF
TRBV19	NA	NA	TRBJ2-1	TGTGCCAGTAGTGGCACAGAGTCCAGAGAGCAGTTCTTC	CASSGTESREQFF
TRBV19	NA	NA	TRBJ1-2	TGTGCCAGTAGCACCGGGACAACAAAGTGGGGCTACACCTTC	CASSTGTTKWGYTF
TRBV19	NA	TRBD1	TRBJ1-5	TGTGCCAGTAGTGTTCAGGGGGCAGGTCAGCCCCAGCATTTT	CASSVQGAGQPQHF
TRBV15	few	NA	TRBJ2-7	TGTGCCACCAGCAGAGCAAAAACAGGAGGCTACGAGCAGTACTTC	CATSRAKTGGYEQYF
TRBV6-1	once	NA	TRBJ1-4	TGTGCCAGCAGTGATTTTTGGTTCCGGACAACTAATGAAAAACTGTTTTTT	CASSDFWFRTTNEKLFF
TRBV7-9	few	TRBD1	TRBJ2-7	TGTGCCAGCAGCGGAGATACGGACAGGGCGTACGAGCAGTACTTC	CASSGDTDRAYEQYF
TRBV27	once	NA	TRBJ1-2	TGTGCCAGCAGTTTATCGGGGGGATCCTATGGCTACACCTTC	CASSLSGGSYGYTF
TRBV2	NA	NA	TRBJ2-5	TGTGCCAGCAAAGACCGGCTGGGAGAGACCCAGTACTTC	CASKDRLGETQYF
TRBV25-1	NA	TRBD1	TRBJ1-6	TGTGCCAGCAGTGAATTTCGACAGGGAGTAAGCTCACCCCTCCACTTT	CASSEFRQGVSSPLHF
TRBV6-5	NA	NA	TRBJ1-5	TGTGCCACCACGGCCCGGGAGCATCAGCCCCAGCATTTT	CATTAREHQPQHF
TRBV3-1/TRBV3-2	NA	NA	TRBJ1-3	TGTGCCAGCAGCCAAGGGGGGGTCGGGTCTGGAAACACCATATATTTT	CASSQGGVGSGNTIYF
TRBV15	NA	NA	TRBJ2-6	TGTGCCACCAGCAGTGATACAGGGTCAGGGGCCAACGTCCTGACTTTC	CATSSDTGSGANVLTF
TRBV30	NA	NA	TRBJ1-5	TGTGCCTGCGAGCAGGGTATCGATCAGCCCCAGCATTTT	CACEQGIDQPQHF
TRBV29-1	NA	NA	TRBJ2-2	TGCAGCGTGGTTGGGAGTTTGACCGGGGAGCTGTTTTTT	CSVVGSLTGELFF
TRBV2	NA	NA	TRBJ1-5	TGTGCCAGCAACCAAAACGTCAGGGTTCTAAATCAGCCCCAGCATTTT	CASNQNVRVLNQPQHF
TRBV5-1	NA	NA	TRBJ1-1	TGCGCCAGCAGCTTTCAAGGGGAGAATGAAGCTTTCTTT	CASSFQGENEAFF
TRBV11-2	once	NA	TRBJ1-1	TGTGCCAGCAGCTTAGATCTTGGGGCGCGGGCTTTCTTT	CASSLDLGARAFF
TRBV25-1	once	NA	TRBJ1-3	TGTGCCACCCACACCTCTGGAAACACCATATATTTT	CATHTSGNTIYF
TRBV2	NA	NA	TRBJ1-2	TGTGCCAGCAGTGAAGCTCTCTCAGGGGAAGGAGGCTACACCTTC	CASSEALSGEGGYTF
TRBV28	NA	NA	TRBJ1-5	TGTGCCAGCAGTTTACAGGGCGGGTATCAGCCCCAGCATTTT	CASSLQGGYQPQHF
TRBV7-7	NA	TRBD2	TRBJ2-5	TGTGCTAGCAGCCTTTACCAGACTAGCGGGAGAGAGACCCAGTACTTC	CASSLYQTSGRETQYF
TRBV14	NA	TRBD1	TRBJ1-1	TGTGCCAGCAGCCAAGATCGTCGGTCAGGGGGATTTGGGGGCACTGAAGCTTTCTTT	CASSQDRRSGGFGGTEAFF
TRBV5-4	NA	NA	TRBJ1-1	TGTGCCAGCAGCTTGGCCCACGCGAACGGGGCTTTCTTT	CASSLAHANGAFF
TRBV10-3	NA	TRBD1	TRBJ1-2	TGTGCCATCACCAGGGACAGCAGCTATGGCTACACCTTC	CAITRDSSYGYTF
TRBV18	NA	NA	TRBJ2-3	TGTGCCAGCTCACCATTCGACCGGATGAACACAGATACGCAGTATTTT	CASSPFDRMNTDTQYF
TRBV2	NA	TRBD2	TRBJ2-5	TGTGCCGACAGGACTGCGGGGGGGGTTGACGAGACCCAGTACTTC	CADRTAGGVDETQYF
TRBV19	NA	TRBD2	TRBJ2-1	TGTGCCAGTAGTCCAATAGCGGGGGGGCGGAATGAGCAGTTCTTC	CASSPIAGGRNEQFF
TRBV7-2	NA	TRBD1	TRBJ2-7	TGTGCCAGCAGCTTAGGGGGGACAGGGCGCGGGGAGCAGTACTTC	CASSLGGTGRGEQYF
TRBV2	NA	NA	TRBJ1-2	TGTGCCAGCAGTGCGGGGGATGGCTACACCTTC	CASSAGDGYTF
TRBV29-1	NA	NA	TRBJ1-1	TGCAGCGCCTGGTATCGTGGGACTGAAGCTTTCTTT	CSAWYRGTEAFF
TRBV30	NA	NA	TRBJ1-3	TGTGCCTGGAGTGACGGGGGAATAGGCTCTGGAAACACCATATATTTT	CAWSDGGIGSGNTIYF
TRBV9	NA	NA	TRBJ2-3	TGTGCCAGCAGCGTAGGAGGATTATCGGGCACAGATACGCAGTATTTT	CASSVGGLSGTDTQYF